These 9 T cell receptor beta chains were all obtained from the same sample, sequenced in a study of long-term antiretroviral therapy in people with HIV. immunoSEQ v3.0 was run at survey level. Sequencing was performed with immunoSEQ multiplex PCR; in TCRdb, only in-frame clones are kept and a portion is missing. The sample has fewer than 45,000 clones, about 85% seen once. Here the sequenced sample was unsorted PBMCs, taken just under 2.9 years before starting antiretroviral therapy. The receptor set was obtained from a woman aged 30 to 39 with HIV.

The DNA for the CDR3 is TGTGCCAGCAGCCCGGGGACAGCCGAGGGCAATGAGCAGTTCTTC. As protein: CASSPGTAEGNEQFF. The chain couples TRBV11-3 to TRBJ2-1; 7 positions agree with TRBD1. CDR1 and CDR2 from the germline V gene are SGHNT and YENEEA. V lost 5 bases, J lost 6 bases, and 10 bases stayed unmatched. This CDR3 is 15 amino acids long.

A few counts support this clone. The rearrangement joins TRBV19 to TRBJ2-1; 9 bases are shared with TRBD1. This CDR3 is 15 amino acids long. Germline trimming cut 5 bases from V and 5 bases from J; bases unmatched to any gene: 7. Germline CDR1 reads LNHDA; CDR2 reads SQIVND (reference sequence). Written as DNA, the CDR3 is TGTGCCAGTAGTCCGACCGGGACAGGGCACAATGAGCAGTTCTTC. Its protein is CASSPTGTGHNEQFF.

In this sample, this clone turned up once. J is TRBJ2-7 and V is TRBV6-1, with D possibly TRBD2 on 7 matching bases. The CDR3 is 13 residues long. Between the trimmed V and J ends, which lost 9 bases and 4 bases, there was a span of 16 bases. Germline values: CDR1 MNHNS, CDR2 SASEGT. The CDR3 nucleotides are TGTGCCAGTGCGGGCGGGGGCCCTTACGAGCAGTACTTC. This sequence encodes CASAGGGPYEQYF.

V is TRBV6-5 and J is TRBJ2-2; 8 bases align to TRBD1. Germline assignment: CDR1 MNHEY and CDR2 SVGAGI. The length of the CDR3 is 15 residues. J was trimmed by 5 bases and V by 5 bases; bases with no gene match: 7. The CDR3 reads CASSRTGGRTGELFF. Here the CDR3 DNA reads TGTGCCAGCAGTCGAACAGGGGGGAGGACCGGGGAGCTGTTTTTT.

The chain combines TRBV19 with TRBJ2-3, with 14 bases identical to TRBD2. The CDR3 runs 19 residues. Trimming at V came to 4 bases and at J to 0 bases, leaving 9 bases not matched to a gene. CDR1 LNHDA and CDR2 SQIVND come from the germline V gene (reference sequence). The CDR3 reads CASSSRTSGGPSSTDTQYF. The CDR3 DNA follows: TGTGCCAGTAGTAGCCGGACTAGCGGGGGGCCATCTAGCACAGATACGCAGTATTTT.

The rearrangement uses TRBV11-1 and TRBJ2-5, with D uncertain. The CDR3 is made up of 12 amino acids. With 0 bases removed from V and 12 bases from J, the gap between germline ends came to 11 bases. Germline V gene data show CDR1 as SGHAT and CDR2 as FQDESV (reference sequence). For the CDR3, the DNA is TGTGCCAGCAGCTTAGCGTTGGCTCCTAAGTACTTC. It specifies CASSLALAPKYF.

The chain joins TRBV20-1 to TRBJ2-1; D not certain. V was pared by 1 base and J by 6 bases, with 4 bases between. The germline CDR1 and CDR2 sequences are DFQATT and SNEGSKA (reference sequence). The CDR3 has 11 amino acids. DNA for the CDR3: TGCAGTGCTAGAGGCCGCAATGAGCAGTTCTTC. Translating gives CSARGRNEQFF.

Only a few counts were recorded for this clone. V is TRBV5-1 and J is TRBJ2-6; D is uncertain. The V gene's germline CDR1 is SGHRS and CDR2 YFSETQ. V lost 4 bases and J 0 bases, leaving 11 bases between the germline ends. The CDR3 loop spans 16 amino acids. CDR3 bases: TGCGCCAGCAGCGAAGCCGCTAACTCTGGGGCCAACGTCCTGACTTTC. Residues: CASSEAANSGANVLTF.

V gene TRBV6-1 combines with J gene TRBJ2-7; possibly TRBD2 for D (5 bases). The germline gives CDR1 MNHNS, CDR2 SASEGT. This CDR3 comprises 13 residues. V was shortened by 4 bases and J by 6 bases, with 13 bases between the two germline ends. In DNA, the CDR3 is TGTGCCAGCAGTGGCCCCGGACGGGGCGAGCAGTACTTC. It is translated as CASSGPGRGEQYF.